Following are 32 T cell receptor beta chains from one sample sequenced in a study of shared clonotypes between healthy human individuals. Clones were read by immunoSEQ multiplex PCR, and TCRdb kept only the in-frame ones, dropping some. The table records about 2.3 million clones, 92% of them present only once. Sequenced: naive CD4+ T cells from PBMCs. Stated subset: CD45RA+ positively selected. These receptor sequences come from a man between 18 and 35 years old in good health. Some clones in this sample may be carry-over from other donors' samples.

This clone was observed a single time. The genes are TRBV28 and TRBJ2-7, with D hard to call. This CDR3 contains 12 residues. Trimming took off 8 bases at V and 2 bases at J, with 10 bases between the two ends. The germline CDR1 and CDR2 sequences are MDHEN and SYDVKM. The CDR3 DNA is TGTGCCAGCGTCGGCAGCACCTACGAGCAGTACTTC. This translates into CASVGSTYEQYF.

This clone was found a few times. This chain links TRBV28 with TRBJ2-7, with TRBD2 as a possible D gene (5 bases). CDR1 and CDR2 (germline): MDHEN, SYDVKM. This CDR3 region has 14 residues. Trimming shortened V by 5 bases and J by 0 bases, and 11 bases separated the two germline ends. The CDR3 nucleotides are TGTGCCAGCAGTGGGAGCCAGCTCTCCTACGAGCAGTACTTC. This gives the protein CASSGSQLSYEQYF.

The J gene is TRBJ1-1, the V gene TRBV5-1; D gene uncertain. Between the trimmed V and J ends, which lost 3 bases and 1 base, there was a span of 10 bases. Germline V gene data show CDR1 as SGHRS and CDR2 as YFSETQ. The CDR3 covers 14 residues. CDR3 bases: TGCGCCAGCAGCTCGGACGGATCGAACACTGAAGCTTTCTTT. Translating gives CASSSDGSNTEAFF. Complete variable domain (other parts from reference TRBV5-1 and TRBJ1-1): KAGVTQTPRYLIKTRGQQVTLSCSPISGHRSVSWYQQTPGQGLQFLFEYFSETQRNKGNFPGRFSGRQFSNSRSEMNVSTLELGDSALYLCASSSDGSNTEAFFGQGTRLTVV.

The V gene is TRBV11-2, the J gene TRBJ2-1, with D possibly being TRBD2 (6 bases). The germline CDR1 and CDR2 sequences are SGHAT and FQNNGV. Trimming pared 3 bases from V and 15 bases from J, leaving 18 bases between. The CDR3 runs 13 residues. CDR3 amino acids: CASSFPGTPGRFF. CDR3 in DNA: TGTGCCAGCAGCTTTCCCGGGACTCCGGGGCGGTTCTTC. Full variable domain (rest looked up from reference TRBV11-2 and TRBJ2-1): EAGVAQSPRYKIIEKRQSVAFWCNPISGHATLYWYQQILGQGPKLLIQFQNNGVVDDSQLPKDRFSAERLKGVDSTLKIQPAKLEDSAVYLCASSFPGTPGRFFGPGTRLTVL.

CDR3 residues: CASSLLGRVTYNEQFF. The CDR3 DNA sequence: TGTGCCAGCAGCTTATTAGGCCGTGTTACCTACAATGAGCAGTTCTTC. V gene TRBV7-2 combines with J gene TRBJ2-1; D unresolved. V lost 2 bases and J 2 bases, leaving 13 bases between the germline ends. Germline CDR1 is SGHTA and CDR2 is FQGNSA. The CDR3 has 16 residues. Using reference TRBV7-2 and TRBJ2-1 for the parts outside the CDR3, the full variable domain is GAGVSQSPSNKVTEKGKDVELRCDPISGHTALYWYRQSLGQGLEFLIYFQGNSAPDKSGLPSDRFSAERTGGSVSTLTIQRTQQEDSAVYLCASSLLGRVTYNEQFFGPGTRLTVL.

In DNA form, the CDR3 reads TGTGCCAGCAGCTCCTGGGACGTCCGAGGGAACGAGCAGTACTTC. It yields the protein CASSSWDVRGNEQYF. The chain couples TRBV11-2 to TRBJ2-7; D may match TRBD1 or TRBD2 (5 bases each). This CDR3 is built from 15 residues. V was cut by 4 bases and J by 5 bases, with 18 bases left in between. Germline V lookup: CDR1 SGHAT, CDR2 FQNNGV.

Regarding this clone: Different DNA sequences within this sample yield the same CDR3. The rearrangement uses TRBV2 and TRBJ2-7; D may be TRBD1 or TRBD2 (6 bases each). The CDR3 consists of 14 residues. Trimming took off 7 bases at V and 1 base at J, with 14 bases between the two ends. Germline loops: CDR1 SNHLY, CDR2 FYNNEI. This CDR3 reads CASTLGGGSYEQYF. The CDR3 nucleotides are TGTGCCAGCACCTTGGGGGGCGGTTCCTACGAGCAGTACTTC.

Comment on this clone: Other DNA sequences within the sample encode an identical CDR3. This chain links TRBV7-9 with TRBJ2-5; 8 bases align to TRBD1. Germline CDR1 and CDR2: SEHNR and FQNEAQ (reference sequence). This CDR3 comprises 14 residues. The V and J ends lost 5 bases and 2 bases, in that order; junction bases with no gene match: 4. Written as DNA, the CDR3 is TGTGCCAGCAGCCGTTGGGACAGGCAAGAGACCCAGTACTTC. It is translated as CASSRWDRQETQYF.

This chain uses TRBV6-1 with TRBJ2-7; TRBD1 agrees at 7 bases. V gave up 6 bases and J gave up 2 bases; unmatched junction bases: 10. The CDR3 is made up of 15 amino acids. CDR1 is MNHNS and CDR2 is SASEGT in the germline V gene. CDR3 loop: CASSGTGTETYEQYF. CDR3 DNA sequence: TGTGCCAGCAGCGGAACCGGGACAGAGACCTACGAGCAGTACTTC.

V is TRBV4-1 and J is TRBJ1-4, with 7 bases identical to TRBD1. Germline trimming cut 3 bases from V and 2 bases from J; bases unmatched to any gene: 6. CDR1 is MGHRA and CDR2 is YSYEKL in the germline V gene. This CDR3 region has 16 residues. The CDR3 DNA follows: TGCGCCAGCAGCCATCAAGGGGGCACGACTAATGAAAAACTGTTTTTT. Encoded protein: CASSHQGGTTNEKLFF.

This chain connects TRBV19 to TRBJ2-1, with 9 bases lining up with TRBD2. The CDR3 runs 16 residues. CDR1 is LNHDA, CDR2 SQIVND, per germline (reference sequence). The V segment lost 8 bases and the J segment 10 bases; nucleotides outside the gene matches: 18. CDR3 DNA: TGTGCCAGTCACACGGGGGCGGCGGGAGGGGCACGGGAGCAGTTCTTC. Translation: CASHTGAAGGAREQFF. Full variable domain (rest looked up from reference TRBV19 and TRBJ2-1): DGGITQSPKYLFRKEGQNVTLSCEQNLNHDAMYWYRQDPGQGLRLIYYSQIVNDFQKGDIAEGYSVSREKKESFPLTVTSAQKNPTAFYLCASHTGAAGGAREQFFGPGTRLTVL.

This clone was counted once. The V gene is TRBV4-3, the J gene TRBJ2-4; tentatively, D is TRBD2 (5 bases). This CDR3 contains 13 residues. Trimming shortened V by 2 bases and J by 7 bases, and 9 bases separated the two germline ends. Germline values: CDR1 LGHNA, CDR2 YSLEER. As DNA, the CDR3 is TGCGCCAGCAGCCAACGGGCGGGTAACATTCAGTACTTC. Protein sequence: CASSQRAGNIQYF.

V is TRBV11-2 and J is TRBJ1-2; D unclear. There are 13 residues in the CDR3. The ends were cut back, 5 bases at V and 4 bases at J, with 11 bases in the middle. In germline, CDR1 is SGHAT, CDR2 FQNNGV. The DNA for the CDR3 is TGTGCCAGCAGCGGGCAGAGAGTCTATGGCTACACCTTC. Protein product: CASSGQRVYGYTF.

The V gene is TRBV28, the J gene TRBJ2-6; no definite D call. The CDR3 sequence is 15 residues long. V was cut by 8 bases and J by 1 base, with 12 bases left in between. Germline V gene sequence: CDR1 MDHEN, CDR2 SYDVKM. The CDR3 DNA is TGTGCCAGCCACGGCCCGGGTTCTGGGGCCAACGTCCTGACTTTC. This encodes CASHGPGSGANVLTF.

The chain employs TRBV4-2 and TRBJ1-4, with D possibly TRBD1 on 6 matching bases. The germline V gene has CDR1 LGHNA and CDR2 YNFKEQ. V shed 4 bases and J shed 8 bases, with 17 bases lying between them. This CDR3 has 15 residues. The chain's CDR3 is CASSPHRVQAEKLFF. The DNA of the CDR3 is TGTGCCAGCAGCCCCCACAGGGTCCAGGCAGAAAAACTGTTTTTT.

This clone was counted only a few times. The rearrangement joins TRBV20-1 to TRBJ1-1, with 7 bases matching TRBD1. There are 11 residues in the CDR3. Unmatched junction bases numbered 1, after V lost 6 bases and J lost 3 bases. CDR1 and CDR2 (germline): DFQATT, SNEGSKA (reference sequence). CDR3 residues: CSATGDTEAFF. The CDR3 nucleotides are TGCAGTGCCACAGGGGACACTGAAGCTTTCTTT.

This rearrangement joins TRBV6-6 to TRBJ2-7, with D maybe TRBD2 (6 bases). Deletions cut 2 bases from V and 3 bases from J, with 14 bases between. Germline CDR1 MNHNY, CDR2 SVGAGI (reference sequence). CDR3 length: 15 residues. The CDR3 loop reads CASSYVEGGFYEQYF. CDR3 nucleotides: TGTGCCAGCAGTTACGTGGAGGGTGGATTCTACGAGCAGTACTTC.

This chain connects TRBV11-1 to TRBJ1-1; no definite D call. Germline V gene lookup returns CDR1 SGHAT and CDR2 FQDESV (reference sequence). This CDR3 contains 15 residues. Deletions cut 5 bases from V and 2 bases from J, with 15 bases between. CDR3 bases: TGTGCCAGCAGCCCACTACGTTTGGATAACACTGAAGCTTTCTTT. Protein product: CASSPLRLDNTEAFF. Variable domain in full (rest from reference TRBV11-1 and TRBJ1-1): EAEVAQSPRYKITEKSQAVAFWCDPISGHATLYWYRQILGQGPELLVQFQDESVVDDSQLPKDRFSAERLKGVDSTLKIQPAELGDSAMYLCASSPLRLDNTEAFFGQGTRLTVV.

The chain uses TRBV19 and TRBJ1-1, with D possibly being TRBD1 (6 bases). Trimming removed 4 bases from V and 1 base from J, with 10 bases in between. The CDR3 has 14 amino acids. Germline V gene data show CDR1 as LNHDA and CDR2 as SQIVND (reference sequence). This CDR3 is CASSTTRGNTEAFF. The DNA of the CDR3 is TGTGCCAGTAGTACCACCAGGGGGAACACTGAAGCTTTCTTT.

The chain joins TRBV7-6 to TRBJ2-2; D gene unclear. CDR1 is SGHVS and CDR2 is FNYEAQ in the germline V gene. The CDR3 length is 16 residues. V lost 3 bases to trimming and J lost 0 bases, with 11 bases between them. The CDR3 region has the DNA TGTGCCAGCAGCTTTTATCGGACGGCGAACACCGGGGAGCTGTTTTTT. This codes for CASSFYRTANTGELFF.

As concerns this clone: This CDR3 is also generated by other DNA sequences in the sample. The rearrangement uses TRBV5-1 and TRBJ2-7; 10 positions agree with TRBD1. The V gene end was trimmed by 4 bases and the J gene end by 4 bases; junction bases not matched to a gene: 5. Germline CDR1 reads SGHRS; CDR2 reads YFSETQ. The CDR3 contains 14 residues. CDR3 protein: CASSPGQGVYEQYF. DNA of the CDR3: TGCGCCAGCAGCCCAGGACAGGGGGTTTACGAGCAGTACTTC.

The CDR3 reads CASSSPIEGNEQFF. CDR3 DNA: TGTGCCAGCAGTTCCCCCATAGAGGGCAATGAGCAGTTCTTC. The chain employs TRBV28 and TRBJ2-1; a possible D gene is TRBD2 (5 bases). The V end lost 4 bases, the J end lost 6 bases, and 13 bases lay between the germline ends. Germline CDR1 and CDR2: MDHEN and SYDVKM. The CDR3 loop spans 14 amino acids.

This chain uses TRBV7-9 with TRBJ2-7; D is possibly TRBD2 (6 bases). Trimming took off 4 bases at V and 5 bases at J, with 18 bases between the two ends. This CDR3 spans 15 amino acids. Germline V CDR1 and CDR2: SEHNR, FQNEAQ (reference sequence). The CDR3 DNA follows: TGTGCCAGCAGCTCCGGACGGGGACTGACGGACGAGCAGTACTTC. This sequence encodes CASSSGRGLTDEQYF.

V is TRBV2 and J is TRBJ2-1, with D possibly matching TRBD2 (5 bases). This CDR3 is built from 13 residues. CDR1 SNHLY and CDR2 FYNNEI come from the germline V gene. V lost 6 bases and J lost 7, with 13 bases in between. For the CDR3, the DNA is TGTGCCAGCAGGACGACTAACACGAATGAGCAGTTCTTC. Translating it yields CASRTTNTNEQFF.

This clone has more than one count but fewer than ten. The sample carries other DNA sequences with the same CDR3. V gene TRBV7-2 combines with J gene TRBJ2-7; D remains ambiguous. V shed 5 bases and J shed 3 bases, with 11 bases lying between them. CDR1 and CDR2 (germline): SGHTA, FQGNSA. The CDR3 loop spans 13 amino acids. CDR3 residues: CASSLGRLYEQYF. For the CDR3, the DNA is TGTGCCAGCAGCCTAGGACGGCTCTACGAGCAGTACTTC.

The chain combines TRBV29-1 with TRBJ2-6; 8 positions match TRBD2. The CDR3 covers 17 residues. V lost 4 bases and J lost 1; bases outside the gene matches: 9. The germline CDR1 and CDR2 sequences are SQVTM and ANQGSEA. Here the CDR3 DNA reads TGCAGCGTTGCTCAGGTCGGCGGGGGGTCTGGGGCCAACGTCCTGACTTTC. Translated, it gives CSVAQVGGGSGANVLTF.

Of note for this clone: Other DNA sequences in this sample translate to the same CDR3. The V and J genes are TRBV4-3 and TRBJ2-1; no firm D call. Germline assignment: CDR1 LGHNA and CDR2 YSLEER. CDR3 length: 14 amino acids. Deletions cut 0 bases from V and 1 base from J, with 4 bases between. CDR3 nucleotides: TGCGCCAGCAGCCAAGACCCATCCTACAATGAGCAGTTCTTC. This encodes CASSQDPSYNEQFF.

The chain uses TRBV27 and TRBJ1-2; a weak D match, TRBD1 (6 bases). From germline, CDR1 is MNHEY and CDR2 SMNVEV (reference sequence). The V end was cut by 7 bases, the J end by 8 bases, with 29 bases between. This CDR3 region has 17 residues. The CDR3 nucleotides read TGTGCCAGCACTCAACGGACAGCCGGGCAGCGGTTAGAGGGCTACACCTTC. Translating gives CASTQRTAGQRLEGYTF.

The chain combines TRBV28 with TRBJ2-3; no reliable D call. Trimming took 6 bases from V and 1 from J, leaving 20 bases between them. The CDR3 runs 17 residues. From germline, CDR1 is MDHEN and CDR2 SYDVKM. CDR3 in amino acids: CASRSQGQLMGTDTQYF. DNA of the CDR3: TGTGCCAGCAGGTCGCAAGGCCAACTAATGGGCACAGATACGCAGTATTTT.

The rearrangement links TRBV7-3 to TRBJ1-2, with D possibly being TRBD1 (5 bases). The germline gives CDR1 SGHTA, CDR2 FQGTGA. V lost 5 bases to trimming and J lost 3 bases, with 16 bases between them. The CDR3 is 15 amino acids. The CDR3 nucleotides read TGTGCCAGCAGCCTCCGGGGAGGGGAGGACTATGGCTACACCTTC. The encoded protein is CASSLRGGEDYGYTF.

V usage is TRBV19 and J usage is TRBJ2-2, with 7 bases identical to TRBD1. V lost 7 bases and J lost 7; bases outside the gene matches: 9. The CDR3 length is 14 residues. Germline V lookup: CDR1 LNHDA, CDR2 SQIVND (reference sequence). The CDR3 DNA follows: TGTGCCAGTACCGAACAGGGGTCGGTCGGGGAGCTGTTTTTT. Residues: CASTEQGSVGELFF.

This clone appeared once. Distinct nucleotide sequences in the sample also encode this CDR3. The chain carries TRBV7-8 and TRBJ2-5, with a tentative D call TRBD2 (6 bases). CDR3 length equals 12 residues. Looked up from germline, CDR1 is SGHVS and CDR2 is FQNEAQ. V lost 6 bases and J lost 4, with 9 bases in between. In nucleotides, the CDR3 is TGTGCCAGCAGTTCCGGGAGAGAGACCCAGTACTTC. Translating it yields CASSSGRETQYF.